The 29 T cell receptor beta chains below all came from one sample that was sequenced in a study of Ad26.COV2.S vaccination and SARS-CoV-2 variants. Sequencing used immunoSEQ multiplex PCR; TCRdb keeps in-frame clones, though not all of them. Seen here are about 480,000 clones, 87% observed once, and the top ten hold roughly 12%. Treatment: roughly 18 received Ad26.COV2.S at low or high dose, single or two shots; about 5 received placebo; per-sample allocation not given. Collection of samples fell on day 63 after the first vaccine or placebo injection. The sequenced sample was peripheral blood, obtained in a trial of Ad26.COV2.S vaccine versus placebo. These receptors all stem from a person between 18 and 65 years old who received the Ad26.COV2.S COVID-19 vaccine or a placebo.

The chain uses TRBV10-1 and TRBJ2-2; D possibly uses TRBD1 or TRBD2 (6 bases each). This CDR3 is 14 amino acids long. The V and J ends lost 6 bases and 5 bases respectively, with 13 bases between them. In germline, CDR1 is WNHNN, CDR2 SYGVQD (reference sequence). CDR3 region: CASRNRGGTGELFF. The DNA for the CDR3 is TGCGCCAGCAGAAACCGAGGGGGGACCGGGGAGCTGTTTTTT.

The chain links TRBV28 to TRBJ1-4; TRBD1 might be the D (6 bases). This CDR3 comprises 16 residues. CDR1 is MDHEN and CDR2 is SYDVKM in the germline V gene. Trimming cost V 4 bases and J 0 bases, with 12 bases left between them. As DNA, the CDR3 is TGTGCCAGCAGTTCCACAGGGCATTCAACTAATGAAAAACTGTTTTTT. It is translated as CASSSTGHSTNEKLFF.

The chain combines TRBV30 with TRBJ1-1; no reliable D call. Trimming took off 0 bases at V and 7 bases at J, with 12 bases between the two ends. In germline, CDR1 is GTSNPN, CDR2 SVGIG (reference sequence). CDR3 size: 13 residues. The CDR3 spells CAWSVASGFEAFF. DNA for the CDR3: TGTGCCTGGAGTGTGGCGAGTGGGTTTGAAGCTTTCTTT. The complete variable domain, with remaining parts taken from reference TRBV30 and TRBJ1-1, reads SQTIHQWPATLVQPVGSPLSLECTVEGTSNPNLYWYRQAAGRGLQLLFYSVGIGQISSEVPQNLSASRPQDRQFILSSKKLLLSDSGFYLCAWSVASGFEAFFGQGTRLTVV.

The chain recombines TRBV6-6 with TRBJ1-2, with D perhaps TRBD1 (5 bases). The CDR3 totals 14 residues. V lost 6 bases and J 3 bases, leaving 14 bases between the germline ends. From germline, CDR1 is MNHNY and CDR2 SVGAGI (reference sequence). CDR3 sequence reads: CASSHLGGDYGYTF. The CDR3 region has the DNA TGTGCCAGCAGCCACCTTGGGGGGGACTATGGCTACACCTTC.

This clone was picked up one time. The gene calls are TRBV7-8 and TRBJ1-1; 7 positions match TRBD1. Trimming cost V 5 bases and J 3 bases; bases outside gene matches: 6. This CDR3 has 14 amino acids. Germline assignment: CDR1 SGHVS and CDR2 FQNEAQ. CDR3 sequence reads: CASSAQTGDTEAFF. The DNA of the CDR3 is TGTGCCAGCAGCGCCCAAACAGGGGACACTGAAGCTTTCTTT. The variable domain in full, with the rest retrieved from reference TRBV7-8 and TRBJ1-1, is GAGVSQSPRYKVAKRGQDVALRCDPISGHVSLFWYQQALGQGPEFLTYFQNEAQLDKSGLPSDRFFAERPEGSVSTLKIQRTQQEDSAVYLCASSAQTGDTEAFFGQGTRLTVV.

V usage is TRBV19 and J usage is TRBJ1-1; maybe TRBD1 (5 bases). Trimming took off 3 bases at V and 11 bases at J, with 16 bases between the two ends. The V gene's germline CDR1 is LNHDA and CDR2 SQIVND (reference sequence). CDR3 size: 13 residues. The CDR3 nucleotides are TGTGCCAGTAGTATGGTACAGGACCCTGGGGCTTTCTTT. Protein product: CASSMVQDPGAFF.

The rearrangement joins TRBV28 to TRBJ1-2, with D unresolved. Trimming removed 3 bases from V and 6 bases from J, with 8 bases in between. The V gene's germline CDR1 is MDHEN and CDR2 SYDVKM. CDR3 length: 12 amino acids. CDR3 protein: CASSFVGDGYTF. As DNA, the CDR3 is TGTGCCAGCAGTTTTGTGGGTGATGGCTACACCTTC.

This clone was observed once. This chain joins TRBV11-2 and TRBJ1-2; TRBD1 aligns across 8 bases. The CDR3 is made up of 15 amino acids. With 5 bases clipped from V and 1 base from J, the junction kept 6 bases outside the gene matches. Germline CDR1 reads SGHAT; CDR2 reads FQNNGV. The CDR3 loop is CASSRQGWINYGYTF. The CDR3 DNA reads TGTGCCAGCAGCCGACAGGGGTGGATTAACTATGGCTACACCTTC.

V is TRBV12-3 or TRBV12-4 and J is TRBJ1-1, with 11 bases aligning to TRBD1. V was clipped by 3 bases and J by 11 bases; unmatched bases: 5. The CDR3 has 13 residues. The CDR3 here is CASSFRGQGDAFF. CDR3 nucleotides: TGTGCCAGCAGTTTTAGGGGACAGGGGGACGCTTTCTTT.

The chain links TRBV7-2 to TRBJ1-1; D gene uncertain. Germline CDR1 SGHTA, CDR2 FQGNSA. The CDR3 contains 13 residues. Trimming took off 4 bases at V and 2 bases at J, with 8 bases between the two ends. CDR3 in amino acids: CASSYPFNTEAFF. For the CDR3, the DNA is TGTGCCAGCAGCTACCCTTTTAACACTGAAGCTTTCTTT.

This rearrangement joins TRBV5-1 to TRBJ2-1; TRBD2 is a possible D gene (5 bases). V was trimmed by 2 bases and J by 2 bases, leaving 11 bases between them. In germline, CDR1 is SGHRS, CDR2 YFSETQ. CDR3 length: 15 amino acids. The CDR3, as DNA: TGCGCCAGCAGCTTTGGCGGGTCTACCTACAATGAGCAGTTCTTC. It yields the protein CASSFGGSTYNEQFF.

The J gene is TRBJ1-4, the V gene TRBV4-2; tentatively, D is TRBD1 (6 bases). Trimming removed 6 bases from V and 7 bases from J, with 21 bases in between. This CDR3 comprises 16 residues. CDR1 and CDR2 (germline): LGHNA, YNFKEQ. The CDR3: CASRIQGSTGGEKLFF. CDR3 nucleotide sequence: TGTGCCAGCAGAATACAGGGATCCACGGGAGGTGAAAAACTGTTTTTT.

The chain couples TRBV6-5 to TRBJ1-5; D call uncertain. The germline V gene encodes CDR1 MNHEY and CDR2 SVGAGI. The V end was cut by 5 bases, the J end by 6 bases, with 8 bases between. This CDR3 comprises 12 residues. CDR3 sequence: CASSNPRQPQHF. In DNA form, the CDR3 reads TGTGCCAGCAGTAACCCGCGTCAGCCCCAGCATTTT.

The rearrangement links TRBV27 to TRBJ1-6, with unresolved D. The CDR3 runs to 14 residues. V was shortened by 3 bases and J by 11 bases, with 14 bases between the two germline ends. Germline CDR1 and CDR2: MNHEY and SMNVEV (reference sequence). The CDR3 is CASSLGPLGTPLHF. CDR3 coding DNA: TGTGCCAGCAGTTTGGGTCCTTTGGGGACACCCCTCCACTTT.

This clone was picked up a small number of times. This sequence joins TRBV6-2 or TRBV6-3 and TRBJ2-3; 7 bases fit TRBD1. V was clipped by 4 bases and J by 5 bases; unmatched bases: 12. The CDR3 contains 16 residues. Germline V CDR1 and CDR2: MNHEY, SVGEGT. The CDR3 here is CASSSKTGPGLDTQYF. The CDR3 region has the DNA TGTGCCAGCAGTTCCAAGACAGGGCCGGGGCTAGATACGCAGTATTTT.

This sequence joins TRBV6-1 and TRBJ1-5; the D gene is possibly TRBD1 (5 bases). V lost 3 bases and J 7 bases, leaving 10 bases between the germline ends. The CDR3 totals 13 residues. Germline CDR1 reads MNHNS; CDR2 reads SASEGT. The CDR3 DNA reads TGTGCCAGCAGTGAGTTCAGGGTACAGCCCCAGCATTTT. Its protein product is CASSEFRVQPQHF.

The chain employs TRBV6-2 or TRBV6-3 and TRBJ2-7, with D hard to call. The CDR3 loop spans 12 amino acids. The germline V gene encodes CDR1 MNHEY and CDR2 SVGEGT. Trimming removed 6 bases at V and 3 bases at J, with 9 bases between. The CDR3 DNA is TGTGCCAGCAGCCCAAGGGACTACGAGCAGTACTTC. Translating gives CASSPRDYEQYF.

The chain carries TRBV30 and TRBJ2-2; TRBD2 matches 12 bases. V was clipped by 7 bases and J by 4 bases; unmatched bases: 4. The CDR3 has 14 amino acids. From germline, CDR1 is GTSNPN and CDR2 SVGIG (reference sequence). In nucleotides, the CDR3 is TGTGCCTTAACTAGCGGGAGGCTCACCGGGGAGCTGTTTTTT. It is translated as CALTSGRLTGELFF.

The chain employs TRBV5-1 and TRBJ2-7, with TRBD2 matching 14 bases. Trimming removed 3 bases from V and 3 bases from J; junction bases left unmatched: 11. CDR1 and CDR2 (germline): SGHRS, YFSETQ. The CDR3 runs 18 residues. The CDR3, as DNA: TGCGCCAGCAGCTCTGGAGGGACTAGCGGGAGCGTCGGCTACGAGCAGTACTTC. As protein: CASSSGGTSGSVGYEQYF.

The CDR3 here is CASSYRAGPNSYEQYF. CDR3 DNA sequence: TGTGCCAGCAGTTACCGGGCGGGCCCCAACTCCTACGAGCAGTACTTC. The rearrangement links TRBV6-2 or TRBV6-3 to TRBJ2-7, with a possible D match to TRBD2 (5 bases). V lost 2 bases to trimming and J lost 0 bases, with 14 bases between them. This CDR3 contains 16 residues. Germline V gene data show CDR1 as MNHEY and CDR2 as SVGEGT.

This chain connects TRBV27 to TRBJ1-5; TRBD1 matches at 7 bases. The CDR3 consists of 15 residues. Trimming cost V 5 bases and J 0 bases; bases outside gene matches: 4. Germline V lookup: CDR1 MNHEY, CDR2 SMNVEV (reference sequence). The CDR3 DNA sequence: TGTGCCAGCAGTCCCCGACAGGGTAGCAATCAGCCCCAGCATTTT. Its translation is CASSPRQGSNQPQHF.

The sample holds one count of this clone. The chain combines TRBV7-2 with TRBJ1-3; D gene ambiguous. V was cut by 0 bases and J by 2 bases, with 5 bases left in between. The CDR3 consists of 14 residues. Germline CDR1 is SGHTA and CDR2 is FQGNSA. As DNA, the CDR3 is TGTGCCAGCAGCTTAGCCCCTGCTGGAAACACCATATATTTT. It translates to CASSLAPAGNTIYF.

V and J are TRBV7-9 and TRBJ2-7; unclear D gene. V shed 4 bases and J shed 2 bases, with 6 bases lying between them. Looked up from germline, CDR1 is SEHNR and CDR2 is FQNEAQ (reference sequence). CDR3 length equals 12 residues. The CDR3 coding sequence is TGTGCCAGCAGCTCCAGTCCCTACGAGCAGTACTTC. It translates to CASSSSPYEQYF. The full variable domain, in which reference TRBV7-9 and TRBJ2-7 provide the parts outside the CDR3, is DTGVSQNPRHKITKRGQNVTFRCDPISEHNRLYWYRQTLGQGPEFLTYFQNEAQLEKSRLLSDRFSAERPKGSFSTLEIQRTEQGDSAMYLCASSSSPYEQYFGPGTRLTVT.

This clone was observed a single time. The chain combines TRBV6-1 with TRBJ1-2; D might be TRBD1 (5 bases). Trimming shortened V by 2 bases and J by 4 bases, and 14 bases separated the two germline ends. CDR3 size: 15 residues. The germline V gene has CDR1 MNHNS and CDR2 SASEGT. CDR3 residues: CASSESRPGGYGYTF. CDR3 DNA: TGTGCCAGCAGTGAATCAAGACCCGGGGGCTATGGCTACACCTTC.

This clone was found once. The chain is built from TRBV28 and TRBJ1-1; the D gene is possibly TRBD1 (6 bases). Deletions cut 1 base from V and 6 bases from J, with 12 bases between. This CDR3 is built from 14 residues. Germline assignment: CDR1 MDHEN and CDR2 SYDVKM. CDR3 in DNA: TGTGCCAGCAGTTTATTAGGGGGATTATCTGAAGCTTTCTTT. This gives the protein CASSLLGGLSEAFF. Full variable domain (remainder filled in from reference TRBV28 and TRBJ1-1): DVKVTQSSRYLVKRTGEKVFLECVQDMDHENMFWYRQDPGLGLRLIYFSYDVKMKEKGDIPEGYSVSREKKERFSLILESASTNQTSMYLCASSLLGGLSEAFFGQGTRLTVV.

V is TRBV12-3 or TRBV12-4 and J is TRBJ1-1; no clear D. Trimming left V 6 bases short and J 8 bases short, with 7 bases between. There are 10 residues in the CDR3. The CDR3: CASRGREAFF. CDR3 in DNA: TGTGCCAGCAGGGGCCGAGAAGCTTTCTTT.

The CDR3 loop reads CASSLVLGTGDEQFF. CDR3 sequence (DNA): TGCGCCAGCAGCTTGGTCTTAGGGACAGGCGATGAGCAGTTCTTC. The chain recombines TRBV5-1 with TRBJ2-1; TRBD1 agrees at 8 bases. V was pared by 0 bases and J by 8 bases, with 7 bases of the junction left unmatched. The CDR3 totals 15 residues. The germline CDR1 and CDR2 sequences are SGHRS and YFSETQ.

V is TRBV28 and J is TRBJ2-3, with a possible D match to TRBD1 (5 bases). There are 16 residues in the CDR3. The V end lost 5 bases, the J end lost 1 base, and 16 bases lay between the germline ends. Germline assignment: CDR1 MDHEN and CDR2 SYDVKM. CDR3 amino acids: CASSPTGPAGTDTQYF. The DNA of the CDR3 is TGTGCCAGCAGTCCCACAGGACCGGCGGGCACAGATACGCAGTATTTT.

This clone came up once. CDR3 nucleotides: TGTGCCAGCAGCCCCGAGGGTTTGGAATCTGGGGCCAACGTCCTGACTTTC. Its protein product is CASSPEGLESGANVLTF. V gene TRBV9 combines with J gene TRBJ2-6, with a tentative D call TRBD2 (5 bases). Germline-derived CDR1 and CDR2 are SGDLS and YYNGEE. The CDR3 is 17 amino acids. The V and J ends lost 4 bases and 1 base respectively, with 15 bases between them.